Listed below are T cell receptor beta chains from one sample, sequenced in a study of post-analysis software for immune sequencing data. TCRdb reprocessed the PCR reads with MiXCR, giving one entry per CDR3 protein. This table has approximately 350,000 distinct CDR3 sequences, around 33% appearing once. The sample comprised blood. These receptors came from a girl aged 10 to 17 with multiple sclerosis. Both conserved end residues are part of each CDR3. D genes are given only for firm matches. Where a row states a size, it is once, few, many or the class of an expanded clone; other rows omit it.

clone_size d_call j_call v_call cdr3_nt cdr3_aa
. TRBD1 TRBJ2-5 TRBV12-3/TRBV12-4 TGTGCCAGCAGCCCATCACTCGGGACAGGGGGCAGCGAGACCCAGTACTTC CASSPSLGTGGSETQYF
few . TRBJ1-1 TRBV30 TGTGCCTGGAGCTGGACCTACATCGTGAACACTGAAGCTTTCTTT CAWSWTYIVNTEAFF
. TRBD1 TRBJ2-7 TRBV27 TGTGCCAGCAGGCCCATACTACGGGACAGGGACTCCCACGAGCAGTACTTC CASRPILRDRDSHEQYF
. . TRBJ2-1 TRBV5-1 TGCGCCAGCAGAGAGGGTCCGGGGGTCGGGCGTTCGAGGAATGAGCAGTTCTTC CASREGPGVGRSRNEQFF
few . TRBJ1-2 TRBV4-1 TGCGCCAGCAGCCAAGCTGTAATCCTCACGGACTACACCTTC CASSQAVILTDYTF
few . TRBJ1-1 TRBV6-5 TGTGCCAGCAGTTACAGGAAGGGGATTGCTTTCTTT CASSYRKGIAFF
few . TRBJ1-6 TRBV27 TGTGCCAGCAGCTCCCCGATGGGAGATTCACCCCTCCACTTT CASSSPMGDSPLHF
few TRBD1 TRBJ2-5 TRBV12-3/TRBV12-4 TGTGCCAGCAGTCATACCGGGACAGGGTTCGGGGAGACCCAGTACTTC CASSHTGTGFGETQYF
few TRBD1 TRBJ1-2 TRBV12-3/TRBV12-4 TGTGCCAGCAGTTCTGGGACAGGGGGCGACTATGGCTACACCTTC CASSSGTGGDYGYTF
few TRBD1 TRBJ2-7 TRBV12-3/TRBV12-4 TGTGCCAGCAGTTTTGGACAGGGGGGGAGCTACGAGCAGTACTTC CASSFGQGGSYEQYF
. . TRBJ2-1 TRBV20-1 TGCAGTGTGAACAGTTACAATGAGCAGTTCTTC CSVNSYNEQFF
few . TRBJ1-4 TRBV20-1 TGCAGTGCTAGAGTACCTTTGCTTGAAAAACTGTTTTTT CSARVPLLEKLFF
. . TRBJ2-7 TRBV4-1 TGCGCCAGCAGCCAAGTAAGGGGTCTACACAAGCAGTACTTC CASSQVRGLHKQYF